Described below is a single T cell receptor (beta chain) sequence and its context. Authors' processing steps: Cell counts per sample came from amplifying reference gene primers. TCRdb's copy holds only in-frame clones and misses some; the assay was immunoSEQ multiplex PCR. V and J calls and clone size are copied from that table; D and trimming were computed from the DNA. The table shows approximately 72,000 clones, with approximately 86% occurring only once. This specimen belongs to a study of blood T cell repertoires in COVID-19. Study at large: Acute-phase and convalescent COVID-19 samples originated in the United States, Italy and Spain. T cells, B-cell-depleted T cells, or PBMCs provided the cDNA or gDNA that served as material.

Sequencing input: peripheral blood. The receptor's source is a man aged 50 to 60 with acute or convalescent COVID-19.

CDR3 protein: CASSIGGAITGELFF. The CDR3 nucleotides read TGTGCCAGCAGCATCGGGGGGGCCATCACCGGGGAGCTGTTTTTT. V is TRBV5-4 and J is TRBJ2-2; 8 positions match TRBD2. Germline V gene sequence: CDR1 SGHNT, CDR2 YYREEE (reference sequence). V was clipped by 4 bases and J by 4 bases; unmatched bases: 6. The CDR3 loop spans 15 amino acids.